These 15 T cell receptor beta chains were all obtained from the same sample, sequenced in a study of blood T cell repertoires in COVID-19. Sequenced by immunoSEQ multiplex PCR; TCRdb stores in-frame clones only, minus some. The sample carries under 200,000 clones, 70% to 80% recorded once. The sample taken for sequencing was peripheral blood. These receptor sequences come from a man in his 60s with acute or convalescent COVID-19.

The chain couples TRBV12-3 or TRBV12-4 to TRBJ2-5, with D possibly matching TRBD2 (5 bases). This CDR3 has 11 residues. Trimming removed 6 bases at V and 7 bases at J, with 9 bases between. CDR3 residues: CASRQAGTQYF. In DNA form, the CDR3 reads TGTGCCAGCAGGCAGGCGGGGACCCAGTACTTC.

This chain joins TRBV7-2 and TRBJ1-5, with TRBD1 matching over 8 bases. The CDR3 loop spans 15 amino acids. CDR1 SGHTA and CDR2 FQGNSA come from the germline V gene. V lost 5 bases and J lost 7; bases outside the gene matches: 10. As DNA, the CDR3 is TGTGCCAGCAGCCCTCAACAGGGGGTCGGGCAGCCCCAGCATTTT. It encodes CASSPQQGVGQPQHF.

The rearrangement links TRBV4-1 to TRBJ1-1; no clear D gene. Germline-derived CDR1 and CDR2 are MGHRA and YSYEKL. V was pared by 0 bases and J by 0 bases, with 5 bases between. CDR3 length: 14 residues. The CDR3 region is CASSQDRLNTEAFF. Written as DNA, the CDR3 is TGCGCCAGCAGCCAAGACAGGTTGAACACTGAAGCTTTCTTT.

The genes are TRBV30 and TRBJ2-5; tentatively, D is TRBD1 (5 bases). CDR3 length: 13 amino acids. V lost 4 bases and J 6 bases, leaving 15 bases between the germline ends. Germline loops: CDR1 GTSNPN, CDR2 SVGIG (reference sequence). This chain's CDR3 is CAWKMQGGQTQYF. DNA for the CDR3: TGTGCCTGGAAGATGCAGGGCGGCCAGACCCAGTACTTC. Complete variable domain (other parts from reference TRBV30 and TRBJ2-5): SQTIHQWPATLVQPVGSPLSLECTVEGTSNPNLYWYRQAAGRGLQLLFYSVGIGQISSEVPQNLSASRPQDRQFILSSKKLLLSDSGFYLCAWKMQGGQTQYFGPGTRLLVL.

This clone has ten or more counts. This rearrangement joins TRBV7-2 to TRBJ2-7, with D possibly matching TRBD1 (5 bases). V lost 3 bases, J lost 3 bases, and 6 bases lay in between. The germline gives CDR1 SGHTA, CDR2 FQGNSA. The CDR3 is made up of 12 amino acids. The CDR3 DNA reads TGTGCCAGCAGCTTTCAGGGCTACGAGCAGTACTTC. It specifies CASSFQGYEQYF.

This chain links TRBV7-2 with TRBJ2-7; 10 bases fit TRBD1. The V and J ends lost 0 bases and 6 bases, in that order; junction bases with no gene match: 8. The CDR3 has 16 amino acids. Germline loops: CDR1 SGHTA, CDR2 FQGNSA. The CDR3 here is CASSLAAGQGTGEQYF. CDR3 sequence (DNA): TGTGCCAGCAGCTTAGCGGCGGGACAGGGGACGGGCGAGCAGTACTTC. Using reference TRBV7-2 and TRBJ2-7 for the parts outside the CDR3, the full variable domain is GAGVSQSPSNKVTEKGKDVELRCDPISGHTALYWYRQSLGQGLEFLIYFQGNSAPDKSGLPSDRFSAERTGGSVSTLTIQRTQQEDSAVYLCASSLAAGQGTGEQYFGPGTRLTVT.

This chain joins TRBV6-5 and TRBJ2-7, with 9 bases fitting TRBD1. The germline CDR1 and CDR2 sequences are MNHEY and SVGAGI. This CDR3 is built from 16 residues. V lost 0 bases and J lost 1; bases outside the gene matches: 4. The CDR3 loop is CASSYSSGTGSYEQYF. CDR3 nucleotide sequence: TGTGCCAGCAGTTACTCTTCCGGGACAGGGTCCTACGAGCAGTACTTC.

This chain joins TRBV7-8 and TRBJ2-5; 9 positions match TRBD2. With 5 bases clipped from V and 2 bases from J, the junction kept 9 bases outside the gene matches. CDR3 length: 16 residues. The germline CDR1 and CDR2 sequences are SGHVS and FQNEAQ. The DNA of the CDR3 is TGTGCCAGCAGCCCTGTTCTAGCGGGGATTCAAGAGACCCAGTACTTC. It encodes CASSPVLAGIQETQYF.

This chain links TRBV3-1 (or the pseudogene TRBV3-2) with TRBJ1-2, with D possibly TRBD1 on 6 matching bases. Germline V CDR1 and CDR2: LGHDT, YNNKEL (reference sequence). The CDR3 has 15 amino acids. V was cut by 4 bases and J by 5 bases, with 17 bases left in between. CDR3 DNA sequence: TGTGCCAGCAGCCGATCACAGGGTCGGAGTTATGGCTACACCTTC. This sequence encodes CASSRSQGRSYGYTF.

The J gene is TRBJ1-5, the V gene TRBV11-2; 9 bases are shared with TRBD1. CDR3 length: 14 residues. V shed 5 bases, J shed 6 bases, and the junction held 5 bases outside the gene matches. Germline V gene lookup returns CDR1 SGHAT and CDR2 FQNNGV. In DNA form, the CDR3 reads TGTGCCAGCAGCCAAGGGACAGGGAGTCAGCCCCAGCATTTT. This translates into CASSQGTGSQPQHF.

The chain recombines TRBV21-1 with TRBJ1-2; the tabulated D call, TRBD1, remains unverified against the DNA. TRBV21-1 is labeled a pseudogene. This CDR3 has 19 amino acids. The CDR3 is CASSKVGRAGAADTYGYTF. The CDR3 nucleotides are TGTGCCAGCAGCAAAGTGGGTCGGGCAGGGGCGGCCGATACTTATGGCTACACCTTC.

This chain links TRBV15 with TRBJ2-3; maybe TRBD2 (5 bases). Germline values: CDR1 LNHNV, CDR2 YYDKDF (reference sequence). The V and J ends lost 8 bases and 1 base respectively, with 13 bases between them. The CDR3 is made up of 14 amino acids. Here the CDR3 reads CATDGELGTDTQYF. The CDR3 region has the DNA TGTGCCACCGACGGGGAGCTGGGCACAGATACGCAGTATTTT.

The chain employs TRBV12-5 and TRBJ1-5; maybe TRBD1 (5 bases). Germline V lookup: CDR1 LGHNT, CDR2 FRNRAP. V lost 0 bases to trimming and J lost 0 bases, with 27 bases between them. The length of the CDR3 is 22 residues. This chain's CDR3 is CASGLVINRRYDSAYSNQPQHF. In DNA, the CDR3 is TGTGCTAGTGGTTTGGTAATTAACAGGAGATACGACTCGGCTTATAGCAATCAGCCCCAGCATTTT.

The chain is built from TRBV7-3 and TRBJ1-2; D ambiguous. V shed 4 bases and J shed 2 bases, with 17 bases lying between them. This CDR3 is 16 amino acids long. Germline V gives CDR1 SGHTA, CDR2 FQGTGA. The CDR3 coding sequence is TGTGCCAGCAGCTATCAACCTGCGAACAGAAACTATGGCTACACCTTC. It codes for CASSYQPANRNYGYTF. The full variable domain, in which reference TRBV7-3 and TRBJ1-2 provide the parts outside the CDR3, is GAGVSQTPSNKVTEKGKYVELRCDPISGHTALYWYRQSLGQGPEFLIYFQGTGAADDSGLPNDRFFAVRPEGSVSTLKIQRTERGDSAVYLCASSYQPANRNYGYTFGSGTRLTVV.

This clone has only a few counts. The rearrangement links TRBV4-1 to TRBJ1-3, with 7 bases identical to TRBD1. The trim removed 3 bases at V and 0 bases at J, leaving 2 bases unmatched. Germline CDR1 reads MGHRA; CDR2 reads YSYEKL. The length of the CDR3 is 15 residues. The CDR3 DNA sequence: TGCGCCAGCAGCCACGGACAGGTCTCTGGAAACACCATATATTTT. It encodes CASSHGQVSGNTIYF.